One sample yielded the 10 T cell receptor beta chains listed below, sequenced in a study of blood T cell repertoires in COVID-19. Only in-frame clones appear in the TCRdb table, and some are missing; sequencing was by immunoSEQ multiplex PCR. The table includes about 260,000 clones, just under 90% detected once. The sample comprised PBMCs or T cells enriched from blood (not recorded which). The receptor source for this set is a man aged 50-60 years who had been exposed to COVID-19.

The DNA of the CDR3 is TGCGCCAGCAGCGTGGGACAGGGTGCCAATGAGCAGTTCTTC. It is translated as CASSVGQGANEQFF. The chain is built from TRBV5-1 and TRBJ2-1; TRBD1 aligns across 9 bases. Germline lookup yields CDR1 SGHRS and CDR2 YFSETQ. Germline trimming cut 4 bases from V and 6 bases from J; bases unmatched to any gene: 5. CDR3 size: 14 residues.

This chain joins TRBV9 and TRBJ2-2, with TRBD1 as a possible D gene (6 bases). Per the germline V gene, CDR1 is SGDLS and CDR2 is YYNGEE. Trimming removed 3 bases from V and 2 bases from J, with 8 bases in between. The CDR3 runs 14 residues. The CDR3 loop is CASSGTVNTGELFF. The CDR3 bases are TGTGCCAGCAGCGGGACAGTCAACACCGGGGAGCTGTTTTTT.

The gene calls are TRBV4-1 and TRBJ2-1, with D tentatively TRBD1 (6 bases). The V gene lost 5 bases and the J gene lost 4 bases, with 15 bases spanning the gap. Germline values: CDR1 MGHRA, CDR2 YSYEKL. The CDR3 extends over 15 amino acids. The chain's CDR3 is CASSDYGTKYNEQFF. CDR3 bases: TGCGCCAGCAGCGATTACGGGACAAAATACAATGAGCAGTTCTTC.

The chain has TRBV27 and TRBJ2-1; 9 bases fit TRBD1. The CDR3 has 17 residues. CDR1 MNHEY and CDR2 SMNVEV come from the germline V gene (reference sequence). V lost 5 bases and J lost 0; bases outside the gene matches: 8. The CDR3 region has the DNA TGTGCCAGCAGTATTGGACAGGGGTTCAGCTCCTACAATGAGCAGTTCTTC. Translating gives CASSIGQGFSSYNEQFF.

The chain links TRBV21-1 to TRBJ2-7; TRBD1 was called by the table and not checked on the DNA. TRBV21-1 is described as a pseudogene. This CDR3 has 13 residues. The DNA of the CDR3 is TGTGCCAGCAGCAGTGCCAGGGGGCTTGAGCAGTACTTC. Encoded protein: CASSSARGLEQYF.

The chain has TRBV5-1 and TRBJ2-5, with 12 bases fitting TRBD2. With 2 bases clipped from V and 2 bases from J, the junction kept 4 bases outside the gene matches. Germline loops: CDR1 SGHRS, CDR2 YFSETQ. CDR3 size: 16 residues. The CDR3 region is CASSFPLAGGQETQYF. In DNA, the CDR3 is TGCGCCAGCAGCTTCCCACTAGCGGGAGGTCAAGAGACCCAGTACTTC. The full variable domain, its missing parts supplied by reference TRBV5-1 and TRBJ2-5, is KAGVTQTPRYLIKTRGQQVTLSCSPISGHRSVSWYQQTPGQGLQFLFEYFSETQRNKGNFPGRFSGRQFSNSRSEMNVSTLELGDSALYLCASSFPLAGGQETQYFGPGTRLLVL.

This clone was observed a single time. The chain joins TRBV7-3 to TRBJ2-3; 12 nucleotides line up with TRBD2. The V gene's germline CDR1 is SGHTA and CDR2 FQGTGA. This CDR3 contains 16 residues. The junction had 5 bases not matched to a gene; V was cut back by 5 bases and J by 2 bases. CDR3 in amino acids: CASSARTSGVTDTQYF. CDR3 nucleotides: TGTGCCAGCAGCGCCCGGACTAGCGGGGTCACAGATACGCAGTATTTT.

The rearrangement uses TRBV5-1 and TRBJ2-5; D is possibly TRBD2 (6 bases). The CDR3 has 14 amino acids. Per germline, CDR1 SGHRS and CDR2 YFSETQ. V shed 0 bases and J shed 5 bases, with 11 bases lying between them. The CDR3: CASSLVAGKETQYF. CDR3 DNA: TGCGCCAGCAGCTTGGTGGCGGGGAAGGAGACCCAGTACTTC.

About this clone itself: This same CDR3 is encoded by further DNA sequences in the sample. The chain uses TRBV5-1 and TRBJ1-1, with D perhaps TRBD1 (6 bases). Germline V gives CDR1 SGHRS, CDR2 YFSETQ. The length of the CDR3 is 14 residues. Trimming stripped 0 bases from V and 5 bases from J, with 11 bases between. The CDR3 region is CASSLEAGVTEAFF. CDR3 in DNA: TGCGCCAGCAGCTTGGAGGCAGGGGTTACTGAAGCTTTCTTT.

The chain links TRBV30 to TRBJ2-6; no clear D gene. There are 14 residues in the CDR3. V shed 2 bases and J shed 0 bases, with 5 bases lying between them. Germline V CDR1 and CDR2: GTSNPN, SVGIG (reference sequence). Here the CDR3 DNA reads TGTGCCTGGAGTCAGGTCTCTGGGGCCAACGTCCTGACTTTC. Residues: CAWSQVSGANVLTF.